A selection of T cell receptor beta chains follows, all from one sample in a study of T cells expressing NK-cell markers. TCRdb re-called the 5' RACE reads and catalogs CDR3 proteins one per entry, DNA excluded. This table holds roughly 300,000 distinct CDR3 sequences. The specimen was blood T cells: a sorted CD56 or NKG2C T cell subset, CD4+ or CD8+ T cells, or bulk PBMC T cells (not recorded which). The receptors were sampled from a woman between 18 and 70 years old in good health. CDR3s include the opening cysteine and the closing phenylalanine or tryptophan.

>TRBJ1-1|TRBV30
CAWSPGDTEAFF
>TRBJ2-1|TRBV7-3
CASSLGTGNEQFF
>TRBJ2-7|TRBV29-1
CSVERSYEQYF
>TRBJ1-1|TRBV5-4
CASRPGQMNTEAFF
>TRBJ2-1|TRBV20-1
CSANRGGQGEQFF
>TRBJ2-1|TRBV10-2
CASSDQDILETYNEQFF
>TRBJ2-3|TRBV18
CASSPLGGEADTQYF
>TRBJ2-7|TRBV28
CASRDGTLTYEQYF
>TRBJ1-1|TRBV29-1
CSVDDTGFGAVTEAFF
>TRBJ2-2|TRBV27
CASSWTSQTGELFF
>TRBJ1-1|TRBV27
CASTRRGPGKNTEAFF
>TRBJ2-1|TRBV20-1
CSASRAGAYSYNEQFF
>TRBJ1-1|TRBV6-1
CASSRPGQGNTEAFF
>TRBJ2-1|TRBV29-1
CSVEGLAGVDEQFF
>TRBJ2-3|TRBV10-3
CATNSGITDTQYF
>TRBJ1-2|TRBV27
CASRDRAVNGYTF
>TRBJ2-2|TRBV5-1
CASSLIAGAGTGELFF
>TRBJ1-1|TRBV12-3/TRBV12-4
CASSEQGQRGEAFF
>TRBJ1-6|TRBV2
CASRRAQNSPLHF
>TRBJ2-2|TRBV6-1
CASTSGTRGFTGELFF